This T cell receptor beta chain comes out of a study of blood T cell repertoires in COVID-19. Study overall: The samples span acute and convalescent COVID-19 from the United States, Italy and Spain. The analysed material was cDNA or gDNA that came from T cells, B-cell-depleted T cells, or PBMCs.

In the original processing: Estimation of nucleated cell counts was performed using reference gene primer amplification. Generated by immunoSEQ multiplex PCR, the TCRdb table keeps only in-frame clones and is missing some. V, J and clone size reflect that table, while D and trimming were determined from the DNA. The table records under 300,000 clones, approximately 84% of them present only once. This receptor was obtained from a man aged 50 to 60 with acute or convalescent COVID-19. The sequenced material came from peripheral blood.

The CDR3 nucleotides are TGCAGCGTCGTGACAGATGAAGCTTTCTTT. This codes for CSVVTDEAFF. The chain links TRBV29-1 to TRBJ1-1; D perhaps matches TRBD1 (5 bases). The V and J ends lost 6 bases and 7 bases respectively, with 9 bases between them. The germline CDR1 and CDR2 sequences are SQVTM and ANQGSEA. CDR3 size: 10 residues.